This TCR beta chain was identified in a study of blood T cell repertoires in COVID-19. The overall study: Both acute and convalescent COVID-19 samples were obtained from the United States, Italy and Spain. The analysed material was cDNA or gDNA that came from T cells, B-cell-depleted T cells, or PBMCs.

Original processing methods: How many nucleated cells were present was estimated from reference gene primer amplification. The protocol was immunoSEQ multiplex PCR, while the TCRdb copy is restricted to in-frame clones and leaves out a portion. Clone size and V and J calls were adopted from that table, with D and trimming inferred from the DNA. The sample contains hundreds of thousands of clones, roughly 85% of which appear only once. Looked up from germline, CDR1 is DFQATT and CDR2 is SNEGSKA (reference sequence). The CDR3 has 13 amino acids. With 3 bases clipped from V and 4 bases from J, the junction kept 5 bases outside the gene matches.

This sequence originates from a man between 18 and 35 years old with active or convalescent COVID-19. The chain has TRBV20-1 and TRBJ1-1, with 7 bases lining up with TRBD1. Sequenced material: peripheral blood. This CDR3 is CSASSQGGTEAFF. CDR3 nucleotides: TGCAGTGCTAGTTCTCAGGGGGGCACTGAAGCTTTCTTT.